Reported below is one T cell receptor beta chain. Trimming cost V 1 base and J 0 bases, with 9 bases left between them. CDR1 is MNHNS, CDR2 SASEGT, per germline. The CDR3 totals 15 residues. The entry originates in a study of blood T cell repertoires in COVID-19. Study in general: Collection of acute and convalescent COVID-19 samples took place in the United States, Italy and Spain.

In the authors' methods: Reference gene primer amplification in the assay estimated nucleated cell counts. Sequenced by immunoSEQ multiplex PCR; TCRdb stores in-frame clones only, minus some. D and trimming were read from the DNA, whereas the V and J calls and clone size are those reported in that table. This sample has about 200,000 clones, with almost 90% found just once. The sequencing sample was made of peripheral blood. The clonotype comes from a young man with active or convalescent COVID-19. This chain uses TRBV6-1 with TRBJ1-2; D gene ambiguous. DNA of the CDR3: TGTGCCAGCAGTGAAGGCCTCGCTACTAACTATGGCTACACCTTC. This sequence encodes CASSEGLATNYGYTF.